This T cell receptor (beta chain) is drawn from a study of beta chain features in type 1 diabetes. Points from the study as a whole: Compared with healthy donors, patients appeared to share more similar naive, central memory and regulatory TCRB repertoires. A moderate, significant TCRB CDR3 shortening appeared in type 1 diabetes across four CD4+ subsets.

Every single donor gave one heparinised blood draw, and these averaged approximately 110 mL. This clone occurred a few times. What it binds is not known. V was pared by 3 bases and J by 10 bases, with 13 bases between. The CDR3 runs 12 residues. Germline CDR1 and CDR2: GTSNPN and SVGIG (reference sequence). The isolated RNA, all of it, was reverse transcribed, so expressed TCRB transcripts were what got sequenced. Generated by immunoSEQ multiplex PCR, the TCRdb table keeps only in-frame clones and is missing some. There are a few hundred thousand clones in the sample; approximately 15% occur only once, and over 0.015% lies in the top ten.

This chain joins TRBV30 and TRBJ2-1; the D gene is possibly TRBD2 (6 bases). The sample taken for sequencing was naive CD4+ T cells from blood. This clonotype originated in a young man with type 1 diabetes. CDR3 DNA sequence: TGTGCCTGGAGAGGAACTAGCAAGGAGCAGTTCTTC. Residues: CAWRGTSKEQFF.